Here is one T cell receptor beta chain with its context. This clonotype appeared a few times. The clone's antigen remains unknown. No qualities accompany the bases; no much larger clone lies one base away. Deletion took 0 bases off V and 3 bases off J, with a span of 17 bases between the germline ends. There are 16 amino acids in the CDR3, from cysteine to phenylalanine inclusive. The sequence is cut down to CDR3 DNA, 48 bases in frame from base 1. As encoded in the germline V gene (reference sequence), CDR1 is DFQATT while CDR2 is SNEGSKA. This record belongs to a study of CD8 T cells in ankylosing spondylitis (TCRdb year 2017). For the wider study: The study profiled T cell receptor beta repertoires in healthy donors and ankylosing spondylitis patients to find disease-linked TCR variants. The full study cohort comprised 25 ankylosing spondylitis patients and 85 to 120 healthy donors. Samples of peripheral blood were taken, and for ankylosing spondylitis patients, synovial fluid was collected as well.

The listed sequencing device is Illumina HiSeq 2500. Quantitative 5'-RACE with molecular barcodes was used to prepare TCR beta libraries. The original methods were these. To identify disease-linked TCR variants, a new computational method was used, one built on a probabilistic model of VDJ rearrangement. Using fastp trimming at Q25 and MiXCR clonotype assembly, TCRdb reanalyzed the public sequencing data and kept in-frame beta chains. Under each unique CDR3 protein, matching rows form one entry showing the most common genes and DNA. The V and J calls and clone size are TCRdb's, not the authors'. In all, the sample holds hundreds of thousands of distinct CDR3 sequences, and 32% of those were seen once. Jointly, the top ten make up about 4% of the sample. What the study reported, not specific to this receptor: Blood from ankylosing spondylitis patients appeared to be characterized by a TCR beta motif made up of several highly homologous amino acid variants. Significant enrichment of the disease-linked clones was reported in matched synovial fluid samples from ankylosing spondylitis patients. Some motif variants had previously been reported in the synovial fluid and blood of reactive arthritis patients, which suggests shared mechanisms of disease initiation. The disease-linked clones had a CD8+ phenotype and were found at relatively low frequencies in peripheral blood.

This TCR was recovered from a male donor with ankylosing spondylitis or in good health (not recorded which). This receptor chain uses TRBV20-1 and TRBJ2-5; the D gene is perhaps TRBD2, on 6 matching bases. Sequences were obtained from blood, either unsorted or a sorted T cell fraction (not recorded which). The DNA reads TGCAGTGCTAGAGATGAGTCCGGGGGTGGTAAAGAGACCCAGTACTTC. Translated, it gives CSARDESGGGKETQYF.